This T cell receptor (beta chain) emerged from a study of cytomegalovirus exposure and HLA in healthy donors. V gave up 1 base and J gave up 3 bases, with 13 bases separating them. The CDR3 spans 15 residues. The V gene's germline CDR1 is LNHDA and CDR2 SQIVND (reference sequence). The PCR contained 60 Vbeta and 13 Jbeta primers. Produced via immunoSEQ multiplex PCR; TCRdb's table is partial and in-frame only. The repertoire includes over 150,000 clones, over 75% of them detected once, and 1.9% sits in the top ten. The chain has TRBV19 and TRBJ2-7; D uncertain. What was sequenced was PBMCs. This clonotype was obtained from a human donor in good health. The CDR3 region is CASSIAPYAFYEQYF. The CDR3 DNA follows: TGTGCCAGTAGTATAGCGCCCTACGCTTTCTACGAGCAGTACTTC. Using reference TRBV19 and TRBJ2-7 for the parts outside the CDR3, the full variable domain is DGGITQSPKYLFRKEGQNVTLSCEQNLNHDAMYWYRQDPGQGLRLIYYSQIVNDFQKGDIAEGYSVSREKKESFPLTVTSAQKNPTAFYLCASSIAPYAFYEQYFGPGTRLTVT.